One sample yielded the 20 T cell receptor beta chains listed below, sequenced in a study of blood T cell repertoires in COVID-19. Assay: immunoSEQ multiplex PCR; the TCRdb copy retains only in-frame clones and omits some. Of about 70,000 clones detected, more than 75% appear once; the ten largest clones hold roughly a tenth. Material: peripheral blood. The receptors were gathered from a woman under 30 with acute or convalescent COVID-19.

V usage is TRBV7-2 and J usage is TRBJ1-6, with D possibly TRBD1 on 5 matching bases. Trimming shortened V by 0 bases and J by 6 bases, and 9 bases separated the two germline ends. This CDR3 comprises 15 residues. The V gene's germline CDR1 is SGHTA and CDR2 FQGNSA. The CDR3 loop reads CASSLAGGINSPLHF. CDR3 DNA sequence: TGTGCCAGCAGCTTAGCGGGGGGGATTAATTCACCCCTCCACTTT. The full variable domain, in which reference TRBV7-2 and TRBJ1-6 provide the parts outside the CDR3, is GAGVSQSPSNKVTEKGKDVELRCDPISGHTALYWYRQSLGQGLEFLIYFQGNSAPDKSGLPSDRFSAERTGGSVSTLTIQRTQQEDSAVYLCASSLAGGINSPLHFGNGTRLTVT.

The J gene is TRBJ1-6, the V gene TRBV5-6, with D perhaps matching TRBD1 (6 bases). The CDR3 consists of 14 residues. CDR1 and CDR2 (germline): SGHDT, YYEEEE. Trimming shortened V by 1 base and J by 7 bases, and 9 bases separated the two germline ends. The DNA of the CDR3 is TGTGCCAGCAGCTTGACAGGGATGAATTCACCCCTCCACTTT. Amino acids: CASSLTGMNSPLHF.

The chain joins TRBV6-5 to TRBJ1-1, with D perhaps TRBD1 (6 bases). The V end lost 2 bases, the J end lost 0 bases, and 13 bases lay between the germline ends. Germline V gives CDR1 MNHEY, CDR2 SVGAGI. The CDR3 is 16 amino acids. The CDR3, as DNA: TGTGCCAGCAGTTACCGGACAGTTCACATGAACACTGAAGCTTTCTTT. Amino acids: CASSYRTVHMNTEAFF.

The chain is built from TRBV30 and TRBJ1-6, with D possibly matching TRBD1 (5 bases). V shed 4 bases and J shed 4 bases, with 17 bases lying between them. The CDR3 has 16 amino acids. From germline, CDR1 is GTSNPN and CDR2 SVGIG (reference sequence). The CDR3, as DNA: TGTGCCTGGACCCGGATGCGGGGGACGTATAATTCACCCCTCCACTTT. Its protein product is CAWTRMRGTYNSPLHF.

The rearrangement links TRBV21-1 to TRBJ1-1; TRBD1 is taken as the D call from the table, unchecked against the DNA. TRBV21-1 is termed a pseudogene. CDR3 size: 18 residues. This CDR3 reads CASSNCCGQRPENTEAFF. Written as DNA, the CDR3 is TGTGCCAGCAGCAATTGTTGCGGACAGCGCCCGGAGAACACTGAAGCTTTCTTT.

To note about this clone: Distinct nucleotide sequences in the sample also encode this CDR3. CDR3 sequence (DNA): TGTGCCAGCAGTTTCGGACAAAACTATGGCTACACCTTC. Translating gives CASSFGQNYGYTF. This rearrangement joins TRBV27 to TRBJ1-2; tentatively, D is TRBD1 (5 bases). The V and J ends lost 3 bases and 2 bases respectively, with 7 bases between them. CDR3 size: 13 residues. Germline V gene data show CDR1 as MNHEY and CDR2 as SMNVEV (reference sequence).

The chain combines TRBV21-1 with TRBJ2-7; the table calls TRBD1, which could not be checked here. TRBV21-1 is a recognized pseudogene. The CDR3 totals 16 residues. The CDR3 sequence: CASSKAQGAIIYEQYF. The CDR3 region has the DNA TGTGCCAGCAGCAAAGCACAGGGGGCGATTATCTACGAGCAGTACTTC.

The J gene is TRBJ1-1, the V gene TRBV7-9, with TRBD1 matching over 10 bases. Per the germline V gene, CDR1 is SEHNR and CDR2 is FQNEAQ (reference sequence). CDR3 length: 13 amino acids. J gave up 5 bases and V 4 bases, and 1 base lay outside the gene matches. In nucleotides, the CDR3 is TGTGCCAGCAGCTGGGGACAGGGGACTGAAGCTTTCTTT. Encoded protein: CASSWGQGTEAFF.

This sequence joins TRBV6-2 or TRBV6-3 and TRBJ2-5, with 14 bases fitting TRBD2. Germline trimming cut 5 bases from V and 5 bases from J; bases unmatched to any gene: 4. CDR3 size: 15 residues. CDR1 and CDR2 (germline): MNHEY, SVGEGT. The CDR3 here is CASSHRLAGGETQYF. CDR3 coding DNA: TGTGCCAGCAGTCACAGACTAGCGGGGGGGGAGACCCAGTACTTC.

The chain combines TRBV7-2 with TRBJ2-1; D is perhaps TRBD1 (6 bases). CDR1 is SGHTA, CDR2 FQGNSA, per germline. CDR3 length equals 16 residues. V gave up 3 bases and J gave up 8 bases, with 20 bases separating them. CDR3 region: CASSFQNRVKLDEQFF. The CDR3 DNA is TGTGCCAGCAGCTTCCAGAACAGGGTAAAGTTGGATGAGCAGTTCTTC.

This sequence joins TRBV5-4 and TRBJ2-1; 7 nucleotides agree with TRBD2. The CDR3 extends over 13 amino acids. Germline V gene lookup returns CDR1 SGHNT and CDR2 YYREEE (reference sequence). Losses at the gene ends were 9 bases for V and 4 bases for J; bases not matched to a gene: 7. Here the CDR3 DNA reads TGTGCCACCGGCGGACTAGGATACAATGAGCAGTTCTTC. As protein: CATGGLGYNEQFF.

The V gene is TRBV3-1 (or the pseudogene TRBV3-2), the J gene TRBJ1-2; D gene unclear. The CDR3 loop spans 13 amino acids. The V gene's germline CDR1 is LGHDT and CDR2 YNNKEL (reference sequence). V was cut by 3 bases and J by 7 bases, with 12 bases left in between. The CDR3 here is CASSQGPEGGYTF. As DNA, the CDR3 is TGTGCCAGCAGCCAGGGCCCAGAGGGTGGCTACACCTTC.

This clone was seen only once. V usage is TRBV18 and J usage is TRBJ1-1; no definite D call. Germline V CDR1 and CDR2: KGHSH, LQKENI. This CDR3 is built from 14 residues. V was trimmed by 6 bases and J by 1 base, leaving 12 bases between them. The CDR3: CASSLYTENTEAFF. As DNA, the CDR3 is TGTGCCAGCTCCCTTTATACAGAGAACACTGAAGCTTTCTTT.

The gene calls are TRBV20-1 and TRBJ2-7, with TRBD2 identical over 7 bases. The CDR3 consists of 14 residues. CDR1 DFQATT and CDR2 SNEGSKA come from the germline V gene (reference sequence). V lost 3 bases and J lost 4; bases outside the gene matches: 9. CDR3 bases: TGCAGTGCTAGTTACGGCGGGAGAAAATACGAGCAGTACTTC. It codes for CSASYGGRKYEQYF.

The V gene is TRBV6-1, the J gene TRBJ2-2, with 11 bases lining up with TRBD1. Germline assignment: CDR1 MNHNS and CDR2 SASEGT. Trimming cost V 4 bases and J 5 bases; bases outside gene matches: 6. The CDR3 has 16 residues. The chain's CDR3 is CASSATGTGGTGELFF. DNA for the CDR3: TGTGCCAGCAGTGCTACCGGGACAGGGGGGACCGGGGAGCTGTTTTTT.

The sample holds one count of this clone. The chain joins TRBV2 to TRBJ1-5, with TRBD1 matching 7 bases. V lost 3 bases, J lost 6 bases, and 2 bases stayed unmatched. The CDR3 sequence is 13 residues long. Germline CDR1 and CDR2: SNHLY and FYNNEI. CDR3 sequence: CASSDQGGQPQHF. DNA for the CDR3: TGTGCCAGCAGTGATCAGGGGGGTCAGCCCCAGCATTTT.

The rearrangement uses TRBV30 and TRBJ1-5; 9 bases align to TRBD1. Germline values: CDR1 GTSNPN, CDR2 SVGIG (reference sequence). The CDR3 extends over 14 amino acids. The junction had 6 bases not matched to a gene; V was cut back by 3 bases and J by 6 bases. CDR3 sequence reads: CAWSNTGGVQPQHF. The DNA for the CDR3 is TGTGCCTGGAGCAATACAGGGGGCGTTCAGCCCCAGCATTTT.

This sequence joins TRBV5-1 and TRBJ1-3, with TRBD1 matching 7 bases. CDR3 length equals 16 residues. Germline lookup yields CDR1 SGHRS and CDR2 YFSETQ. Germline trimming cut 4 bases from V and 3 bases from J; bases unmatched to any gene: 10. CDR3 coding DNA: TGCGCCAGCAGCCTTACCACAGGGGAAGGTGGAAACACCATATATTTT. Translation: CASSLTTGEGGNTIYF.

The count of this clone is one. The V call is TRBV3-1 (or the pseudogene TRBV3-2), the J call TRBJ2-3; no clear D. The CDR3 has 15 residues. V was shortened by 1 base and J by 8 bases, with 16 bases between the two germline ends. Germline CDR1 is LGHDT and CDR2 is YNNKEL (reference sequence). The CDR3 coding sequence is TGTGCCAGCAGCCAAGCCGCATCTGTCGAGAGTACGCAGTATTTT. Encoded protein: CASSQAASVESTQYF.

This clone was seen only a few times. CDR3 in amino acids: CASSLERGVNNEQFF. The CDR3 DNA reads TGTGCCAGCAGCTTAGAGCGGGGGGTTAACAATGAGCAGTTCTTC. The chain couples TRBV7-2 to TRBJ2-1, with 9 bases aligning to TRBD2. Losses at the gene ends were 1 base for V and 5 bases for J; bases not matched to a gene: 3. The CDR3 covers 15 residues. Germline CDR1 is SGHTA and CDR2 is FQGNSA.